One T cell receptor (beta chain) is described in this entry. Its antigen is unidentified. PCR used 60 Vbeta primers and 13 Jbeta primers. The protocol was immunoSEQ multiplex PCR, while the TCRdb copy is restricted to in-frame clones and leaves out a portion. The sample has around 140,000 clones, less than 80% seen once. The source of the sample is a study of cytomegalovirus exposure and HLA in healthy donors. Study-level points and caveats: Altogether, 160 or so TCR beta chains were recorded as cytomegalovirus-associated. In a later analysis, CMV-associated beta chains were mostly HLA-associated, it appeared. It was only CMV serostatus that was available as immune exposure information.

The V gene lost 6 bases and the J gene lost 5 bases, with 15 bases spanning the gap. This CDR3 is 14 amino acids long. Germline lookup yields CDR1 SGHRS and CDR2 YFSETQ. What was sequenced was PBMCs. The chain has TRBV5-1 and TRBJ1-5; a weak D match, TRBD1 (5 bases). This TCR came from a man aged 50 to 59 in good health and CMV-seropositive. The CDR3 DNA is TGCGCCAGCAAGCCGAGCGGGGGGGATCAGCCCCAGCATTTT. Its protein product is CASKPSGGDQPQHF.